The 9 T cell receptor beta chains below come from one sample, sequenced in a study of cytomegalovirus exposure and HLA in healthy donors. The PCR employed 60 Vbeta primers together with 13 Jbeta primers. Some clones are missing from TCRdb's copy, which holds only in-frame ones; the method was immunoSEQ multiplex PCR. The profile shows over 110,000 clones, about 84% of them singletons. Sample: PBMCs. All receptors derive from a woman aged 40 to 50 in good health and CMV-seropositive.

There are a few counts of this clone. The chain combines TRBV6-5 with TRBJ1-1, with D perhaps TRBD1 (5 bases). Germline CDR1 MNHEY, CDR2 SVGAGI. This CDR3 comprises 15 residues. Trimming stripped 2 bases from V and 4 bases from J, with 14 bases between. Written as DNA, the CDR3 is TGTGCCAGCAGTTACGATGGCAGGGTTGGCACTGAAGCTTTCTTT. Translation: CASSYDGRVGTEAFF.

The chain links TRBV29-1 to TRBJ2-1; TRBD2 matches at 7 bases. Germline assignment: CDR1 SQVTM and CDR2 ANQGSEA. The CDR3 has 11 amino acids. V shed 7 bases, J shed 10 bases, and the junction held 7 bases outside the gene matches. The CDR3: CSGGGSGEQFF. The CDR3, as DNA: TGCAGCGGGGGGGGAAGCGGGGAGCAGTTCTTC.

V gene TRBV12-5 combines with J gene TRBJ1-2, with a weak D call TRBD1 (5 bases). CDR1 LGHNT and CDR2 FRNRAP come from the germline V gene. The CDR3 sequence is 13 residues long. Trimming took off 2 bases at V and 8 bases at J, with 12 bases between the two ends. In DNA form, the CDR3 reads TGTGCTAGTGGTTTGTCCAGGGTCGAAGGCTACACCTTC. Residues: CASGLSRVEGYTF.

CDR3 region: CASGPQGGVGELFF. Here the CDR3 DNA reads TGCGCCAGCGGCCCTCAGGGAGGTGTCGGGGAGCTGTTTTTT. The rearrangement links TRBV5-1 to TRBJ2-2; D is perhaps TRBD2 (6 bases). The CDR3 is 14 amino acids. Germline lookup yields CDR1 SGHRS and CDR2 YFSETQ. Trimming pared 7 bases from V and 7 bases from J, leaving 17 bases between. Filled out from reference TRBV5-1 and TRBJ2-2, the complete variable domain reads KAGVTQTPRYLIKTRGQQVTLSCSPISGHRSVSWYQQTPGQGLQFLFEYFSETQRNKGNFPGRFSGRQFSNSRSEMNVSTLELGDSALYLCASGPQGGVGELFFGEGSRLTVL.

The genes are TRBV7-9 and TRBJ1-4; D might be TRBD1 (6 bases). Germline V lookup: CDR1 SEHNR, CDR2 FQNEAQ (reference sequence). V gave up 5 bases and J gave up 4 bases, with 14 bases separating them. CDR3 length: 15 residues. The CDR3 region is CASSGTDSGNEKLFF. CDR3 DNA sequence: TGTGCCAGCAGCGGTACGGACAGTGGTAATGAAAAACTGTTTTTT.

This clone occurred a few times. This sequence joins TRBV9 and TRBJ1-6; possibly TRBD1 for D (6 bases). Germline CDR1 reads SGDLS; CDR2 reads YYNGEE. The CDR3 has 14 residues. Trimming left V 5 bases short and J 6 bases short, with 12 bases between. The CDR3 spells CASSYRQANSPLHF. CDR3 bases: TGTGCCAGCAGTTACCGACAGGCTAATTCACCCCTCCACTTT.

This chain connects TRBV20-1 to TRBJ1-2, with D unresolved. This CDR3 region has 11 residues. Germline V gene data show CDR1 as DFQATT and CDR2 as SNEGSKA (reference sequence). The V end lost 3 bases, the J end lost 5 bases, and 7 bases lay between the germline ends. The CDR3 sequence: CSASQVYGYTF. As DNA, the CDR3 is TGCAGTGCTAGTCAGGTTTATGGCTACACCTTC.

The J gene is TRBJ2-1, the V gene TRBV11-2, with TRBD2 matching 12 bases. V dropped 4 bases and J dropped 6; count of bases not matched to a gene: 4. Germline V CDR1 and CDR2: SGHAT, FQNNGV. The CDR3 runs to 15 residues. The DNA for the CDR3 is TGTGCCAGCAGCTCCGCACTAGCGGGAGGCAATGAGCAGTTCTTC. It translates to CASSSALAGGNEQFF.

This clone has a handful of counts. This sequence joins TRBV5-1 and TRBJ1-3; D might be TRBD1 (6 bases). This CDR3 comprises 18 residues. The germline gives CDR1 SGHRS, CDR2 YFSETQ. The germline V and J ends were trimmed by 4 bases and 1 base, with 21 bases remaining between them. Written as DNA, the CDR3 is TGCGCCAGCAGCCCGGGATGGGGGCCGGGGCTATCTGGAAACACCATATATTTT. Amino acid sequence: CASSPGWGPGLSGNTIYF.